This T cell receptor (beta chain) comes out of a study of metastatic and nonmetastatic thyroid tumors. The overall study: Repertoire data that came from the blood and tumor or nodule tissue of malignant and benign thyroid patients were compared. Study-wide results and caveats: The reported finding was significantly higher TCR beta diversity in malignant thyroid tumors relative to benign nodules, in blood and tumor.

In this sample, this clone turned up many times. What it binds is unknown. TCRdb redid the clone calls on the PCR reads using MiXCR. The repertoire includes approximately 58,000 clones, roughly 22% of them detected once, and about 4.1% sits in the top ten. No treatment of any kind had been given to any patient before thyroid surgery. The CDR3 consists of 13 residues. J was trimmed by 4 bases and V by 7 bases; bases with no gene match: 5. The V and J genes are TRBV12-3 or TRBV12-4 and TRBJ2-7; 9 nucleotides align to TRBD2. Source material: blood. This receptor was taken from a female donor with papillary thyroid cancer or a benign thyroid nodule (not recorded which). Some clones in this sample may be carry-over from other donors' samples. The CDR3 reads CASNRLAEYEQYF. The CDR3, as DNA: TGTGCCAGCAATAGACTAGCGGAATACGAGCAGTACTTC.